This T cell receptor beta chain is drawn from a study of blood T cell repertoires in COVID-19. The wider study: Researchers got acute and convalescent COVID-19 samples from the United States, Italy and Spain. PBMCs, B-cell-depleted T cells, or T cells were the source of the cDNA or gDNA that made up the material.

CDR3 length: 15 amino acids. V lost 4 bases to trimming and J lost 5 bases; unmatched junction nucleotides: 7. Looked up from germline, CDR1 is KGHDR and CDR2 is SFDVKD. As originally analysed: Amplifying reference gene primers gave estimates of nucleated cell counts. Libraries were prepared by immunoSEQ multiplex PCR; TCRdb keeps only in-frame clonotypes and omits some of them. The DNA gave D and trimming, while V, J and clone size come from that table. The profile shows 50,000 to 80,000 clones, approximately 89% of them singletons. The clonotype originates from a man in his 60s with acute or convalescent COVID-19. The sample consisted of peripheral blood. This sequence joins TRBV24-1 and TRBJ2-5; TRBD1 matches 9 bases. CDR3 amino acids: CATSEQDRGGETQYF. The CDR3 nucleotides read TGTGCCACCAGTGAACAGGACAGGGGAGGGGAGACCCAGTACTTC.